Each of the 2 T cell receptor beta chains below was sequenced from the same sample in a study of early T cells in non-severe SARS-CoV-2 infection. Via MiXCR, TCRdb re-called the 5' RACE reads, giving one row per CDR3 protein. The sample lists roughly 56,000 distinct CDR3 sequences, 8% to 10% seen once, with approximately 1.1% in the top ten. Sample: whole blood. Source of these receptors: an adult who was a healthcare worker with PCR-confirmed SARS-CoV-2 infection or an uninfected control (not recorded which).

The rearrangement uses TRBV19 and TRBJ1-3, with 9 bases identical to TRBD1. J gave up 2 bases and V 7 bases, and 3 bases lay outside the gene matches. This CDR3 is 14 amino acids long. Germline CDR1 LNHDA, CDR2 SQIVND (reference sequence). CDR3 DNA sequence: TGTGCCAGTACTCGGGACAGGGCTGGAAACACCATATATTTT. This codes for CASTRDRAGNTIYF.

This clonotype was counted ten times or more. The chain combines TRBV5-5 with TRBJ1-3; D call uncertain. The germline CDR1 and CDR2 sequences are SGHKS and YYEKEE (reference sequence). The CDR3 spans 15 residues. V dropped 0 bases and J dropped 2 bases, with 9 bases sitting between them. CDR3 in amino acids: CASSLGDLAGNTIYF. For the CDR3, the DNA is TGTGCCAGCAGCTTGGGGGATCTCGCTGGAAACACCATATATTTT.